This record covers a single T cell receptor (beta chain). The table lists this clonotype with many counts. The antigen it binds to is not known. No much larger clone exists at a distance of one base, and base qualities are not known. There are 15 amino acids in the CDR3, from cysteine to phenylalanine inclusive. Just CDR3 DNA is preserved here, 45 bases in frame from base 1. From a lookup of the germline V gene (reference sequence), CDR1 and CDR2 are DFQATT and SNEGSKA. Trimming at the junction amounts to 0 bases on V and 4 bases on J, and the germline ends lie 13 bases apart. Synthesis of TCR cDNA relied on 5'RACE template switching, a step that introduced a universal primer site along with unique molecular identifiers. Priming of cDNA synthesis was performed from both the TCR alpha and TCR beta constant segments. Libraries were amplified in two PCR steps, with sample barcodes and sequencing adapters added in the second step. Sequencing of libraries was performed on Illumina HiSeq 2500 (2x100 bp) or NovaSeq (2x150 bp). From the authors' description of their analysis: MIGEC handled demultiplexing of reads and collapsing into UMI consensus sequences, while MiXCR performed V(D)J alignment. Clonotypes responding to the vaccine were identified with edgeR on replicate PBMC samples, with the criteria of FDR below 0.01 and a log2 fold change above 5 up to day 15. CD4 or CD8 identity was assigned to each bulk clonotype according to whether the clonotype was present at higher abundance in the sequenced CD4 repertoire or the sequenced CD8 repertoire. In-frame beta chains were kept once TCRdb had trimmed the public reads at Q25 with fastp and called clones with MiXCR. Entries are consolidated by CDR3 protein sequence, retaining the most common genes and DNA. TCRdb, not the original authors, processed these V and J calls. The sample has some 350,000 distinct CDR3 sequences on record, around 6.4% of them singletons. 14% to 15% of the sample belongs to the ten largest clones.

The data are from a study of T cells after yellow fever vaccination (dated by TCRdb to about 2019). For the study in its entirety: Libraries from fractions with low cell numbers were prepared with the SMART-Seq v4 Ultra Low Input RNA kit. To follow T-cell clones before and after both primary and booster YFV17D yellow fever vaccination, bulk TCR alpha and beta repertoires underwent longitudinal sequencing. Two healthy male donors, one aged 18 to 30 and one aged 30 to 39 years, were included in the cohort. Blood samples were taken at several timepoints before and after primary and secondary immunization, and bulk PBMC replicates and cell subsets were isolated. Overall study results and their limits: Computational filtering was needed because FACS-sorted repertoires could contain abundant contaminating clonotypes from the bulk population. The secondary T-cell response was weaker than the primary response but faster, peaking on day 5 instead of day 15. A small fraction of clonotypes appeared in both the CD4 and CD8 compartments, likely as a result of convergent recombination. Because only a couple of donors were included in the study, the extent to which the findings can be generalized is limited. After the booster, most of the clones that had expanded following primary vaccination were detected again (almost 98% of CD4 and 88% of CD8), which suggests that memory was broadly maintained.

Taken with the paper, the label for treatment or condition translates to: live attenuated yellow fever vaccine strain. Two biological replicates of bulk PBMCs were collected at each blood-draw timepoint. PBMCs were isolated from peripheral blood using a standard Ficoll-Paque protocol. TriZol was used to extract RNA from bulk PBMCs, CD4 and CD8 fractions, and dextramer-positive and dextramer-negative fractions. The chain is assembled from TRBV20-1 and TRBJ1-5; the D gene is not confidently resolved. Sequencing was performed on PBMCs, taken 5 days after the yellow fever booster vaccination. This clonotype was sampled from a man aged 25 to 45 who received the YFV17D yellow fever vaccine. The CDR3 protein sequence reads: CSARDHHGVNQPQHF. At the DNA level, the sequence is TGCAGTGCTAGAGATCATCACGGAGTTAATCAGCCCCAGCATTTT.